Each of the 2 T cell receptor beta chains below was sequenced from the same sample in a study of identical twins. MiXCR, run by TCRdb on the 5' RACE reads, gives a single entry per CDR3 protein. The sample includes a few hundred thousand distinct CDR3 sequences, 9.6% of them seen just once. This sample was also put to use in a study of yellow fever vaccine responses in identical twins.

The sequencing input was PBMCs. The receptors were gathered from a woman between 18 and 29 years old in good health.

The chain joins TRBV29-1 to TRBJ2-5, with a possible D match to TRBD1 (6 bases). The CDR3 extends over 13 amino acids. Germline values: CDR1 SQVTM, CDR2 ANQGSEA. Deletions cut 3 bases from V and 2 bases from J, with 10 bases between. For the CDR3, the DNA is TGCAGCGTTGATGGACAGCGGCAAGAGACCCAGTACTTC. Its protein is CSVDGQRQETQYF.

This clonotype was recorded at least ten times. This chain links TRBV12-3 or TRBV12-4 with TRBJ1-2, with a tentative D call TRBD1 (5 bases). Between the trimmed V and J ends, which lost 5 bases and 4 bases, there was a span of 17 bases. CDR3 length: 15 residues. The CDR3 nucleotides are TGTGCCAGCAGTCCCCAGGGCTCATTCGTCTATGGCTACACCTTC. Protein product: CASSPQGSFVYGYTF.